These 17 T cell receptor beta chains were sequenced from one sample in a study of prognosis after radiotherapy for stage I lung cancer (dated by TCRdb to the early 2020s). The sequencer listed for this sample is Illumina HiSeq 3000. Two rounds of multiplex PCR were used to amplify the TCR beta CDR3 region from genomic DNA. The first PCR round used primers specific to each TRBV and TRBJ gene, and the primer sequences were filed in Chinese patent CN105087789A. TCRdb reworked the public reads: Q25 trimming with fastp, MiXCR clone assembly, productive beta chains retained. Identical CDR3 proteins give one entry, which carries the most common genes and DNA. Within this sample are 25,000 to 35,000 distinct CDR3 sequences, with less than 35% of them counted one time only. The biggest ten clones account for roughly 34% of the sample. Specimen: PBMCs, collected before or after stereotactic body radiation therapy (not recorded which). The receptors stem from a donor of 50 years or more with non-small cell lung cancer.

This clonotype was counted once. A single base is all that separates this from a far larger clone, so a read error is likely. This chain uses TRBV28 with TRBJ1-3; D call uncertain. V gave up 6 bases and J gave up 0 bases, with 18 bases separating them. The CDR3 has 17 amino acids. Germline V gene sequence: CDR1 MDHEN, CDR2 SYDVKM. CDR3 bases: TGTGCCAGCAGCTTAGCTTTGGTACATAGCTCTGGAAACACCATATATTTT. Translated: CASSLALVHSSGNTIYF.

This clonotype has ten or more counts. The rearrangement uses TRBV20-1 and TRBJ2-3; TRBD1 matches 12 bases. CDR1 is DFQATT and CDR2 is SNEGSKA in the germline V gene (reference sequence). The CDR3 has 14 amino acids. This chain's CDR3 is CGGQGASSTDTQYF. In DNA form, the CDR3 reads TGCGGGGGACAGGGGGCTTCTAGCACAGATACGCAGTATTTT.

In its sample, this clonotype was seen many times. The chain uses TRBV7-8 and TRBJ2-3, with 10 bases matching TRBD2. The CDR3 extends over 15 amino acids. Germline V gene lookup returns CDR1 SGHVS and CDR2 FQNEAQ. The V gene end was trimmed by 3 bases and the J gene end by 6 bases; junction bases not matched to a gene: 6. The CDR3 DNA is TGTGCCAGCAGCTTGTCTAGCGGGAGTACTGATACGCAGTATTTT. This codes for CASSLSSGSTDTQYF.

This clonotype was seen repeatedly, ten times or more. The V and J genes are TRBV4-2 and TRBJ2-1; TRBD2 matches at 9 bases. This CDR3 comprises 15 residues. From germline, CDR1 is LGHNA and CDR2 YNFKEQ. J lost 6 bases, V lost 2 bases, and 5 bases had no gene match. CDR3 in DNA: TGTGCCAGCAGCCAAACCGGAGCGGGAGGCAATGAGCAGTTCTTC. Translating gives CASSQTGAGGNEQFF.

This clonotype has a count of ten or more. The chain is built from TRBV12-3 or TRBV12-4 and TRBJ2-2, with unresolved D. The length of the CDR3 is 13 residues. V dropped 1 base and J dropped 6 bases, with 6 bases sitting between them. The CDR3: CASSLEGAGELFF. The CDR3 DNA is TGTGCCAGCAGTTTAGAAGGAGCCGGGGAGCTGTTTTTT.

This chain joins TRBV5-5 and TRBJ2-7, with D possibly called TRBD1 or TRBD2 (5 bases each). The CDR3 is made up of 16 amino acids. Germline V gene sequence: CDR1 SGHKS, CDR2 YYEKEE (reference sequence). V lost 3 bases to trimming and J lost 3 bases, with 19 bases between them. The CDR3, as DNA: TGTGCCAGCAGCTGGGGACCAAGTAAGGGGAACTACGAGCAGTACTTC. Residues: CASSWGPSKGNYEQYF.

The chain couples TRBV18 to TRBJ2-3; D perhaps matches TRBD2 (5 bases). Per germline, CDR1 KGHSH and CDR2 LQKENI. V was pared by 3 bases and J by 2 bases, with 12 bases between. This CDR3 spans 15 amino acids. The DNA for the CDR3 is TGTGCCAGCTCACCCCTCCCGGGAATCACAGATACGCAGTATTTT. Its translation: CASSPLPGITDTQYF.

The CDR3 loop is CASSFFGQGDIQYF. CDR3 DNA sequence: TGTGCCAGCAGCTTTTTTGGGCAGGGGGACATTCAGTACTTC. This sequence joins TRBV11-2 and TRBJ2-4; TRBD1 agrees at 7 bases. Trimming removed 3 bases from V and 8 bases from J; junction bases left unmatched: 7. Germline CDR1 SGHAT, CDR2 FQNNGV. This CDR3 has 14 amino acids.

For this clonotype: One end of the junction is discordant with germline, which a read error may explain. J is TRBJ2-2 and V is TRBV6-2 or TRBV6-3; the D gene is possibly TRBD2 (7 bases). Looked up from germline, CDR1 is MNHEY and CDR2 is SVGEGT. The CDR3 consists of 16 residues. The CDR3 coding sequence is TGTGCCATCAGTCCCCTGTCGGGGGGCGTGGGCGGGGAGCTGTTTTTT. Translated: CAISPLSGGVGGELFF.

The gene calls are TRBV5-6 and TRBJ2-7, with 7 bases fitting TRBD1. The length of the CDR3 is 13 residues. CDR1 is SGHDT, CDR2 YYEEEE, per germline. V lost 6 bases and J lost 2; bases outside the gene matches: 5. Written as DNA, the CDR3 is TGTGCCAGCATCTTAGGACAGGCCTACGAGCAGTACTTC. Amino acids: CASILGQAYEQYF.

There are many counts of this clonotype. The CDR3 DNA follows: TGTGCCAGCAGCTTGGCGCGGACAGGGGGTGAGGAAAAACTGTTTTTT. It translates to CASSLARTGGEEKLFF. The chain uses TRBV5-5 and TRBJ1-4; TRBD1 matches 10 bases. With V trimmed by 0 bases and J by 8 bases, 7 bases remained unmatched. CDR3 length: 16 amino acids. In germline, CDR1 is SGHKS, CDR2 YYEKEE (reference sequence). Full variable domain (missing parts from reference TRBV5-5 and TRBJ1-4): DAGVTQSPTHLIKTRGQQVTLRCSPISGHKSVSWYQQVLGQGPQFIFQYYEKEERGRGNFPDRFSARQFPNYSSELNVNALLLGDSALYLCASSLARTGGEEKLFFGSGTQLSVL.

Worth noting for this clonotype: A read error likely explains this, since a far larger clone differs by one base. The chain carries TRBV6-4 and TRBJ2-7; 14 bases map to TRBD2. From germline, CDR1 is MRHNA and CDR2 SNTAGT. The CDR3 is 16 residues long. V shed 9 bases, J shed 3 bases, and the junction held 10 bases outside the gene matches. The DNA for the CDR3 is TGTGCCAGAAGTTTCCCCGGGACTAGCGGGGGCTACGAGCAGTACTTC. Translation gives CARSFPGTSGGYEQYF.

This clonotype came up many times. The V and J genes are TRBV5-5 and TRBJ2-3; D remains unclear. Per germline, CDR1 SGHKS and CDR2 YYEKEE (reference sequence). CDR3 length: 13 amino acids. V lost 0 bases to trimming and J lost 8 bases, with 10 bases between them. In DNA, the CDR3 is TGTGCCAGCAGCTTGGCCCTAGGGCCTACGCAGTATTTT. Residues: CASSLALGPTQYF.

The sample holds many counts of this clonotype. V is TRBV7-8 and J is TRBJ2-5; 10 bases fit TRBD1. The CDR3 contains 15 residues. Trimming took 5 bases from V and 3 from J; bases not matched to a gene: 6. The germline V gene has CDR1 SGHVS and CDR2 FQNEAQ. The CDR3: CASSRPGTGEETQYF. CDR3 DNA sequence: TGTGCCAGCAGCCGTCCCGGGACAGGGGAAGAGACCCAGTACTTC.

This clonotype was counted at least ten times. The J gene is TRBJ2-3, the V gene TRBV10-3; either TRBD1 or TRBD2 may supply D (5 bases each). CDR1 ENHRY and CDR2 SYGVKD come from the germline V gene. The ends were cut back, 6 bases at V and 4 bases at J, with 11 bases in the middle. The CDR3 spans 13 residues. The CDR3 DNA reads as TGTGCCATCAGCCAGGGACGGGCAGATACGCAGTATTTT. It codes for CAISQGRADTQYF.

As concerns this clonotype: This may arise from a read error, as a much more abundant clone is one base away. J is TRBJ2-5 and V is TRBV5-1; 7 bases map to TRBD2. Per the germline V gene, CDR1 is SGHRS and CDR2 is YFSETQ. The CDR3 spans 16 residues. V lost 0 bases and J lost 5; bases outside the gene matches: 10. The CDR3 protein is CASSLGLEGGEETQYF. For the CDR3, the DNA is TGCGCCAGCAGCTTGGGACTAGAGGGAGGGGAGGAGACCCAGTACTTC.

This chain connects TRBV5-5 to TRBJ2-5; 15 bases are a match to TRBD2. The CDR3 contains 16 residues. Losses at the gene ends were 2 bases for V and 5 bases for J; bases not matched to a gene: 4. Germline CDR1 reads SGHKS; CDR2 reads YYEKEE (reference sequence). CDR3: CASSFGLAGGGETQYF. CDR3 coding DNA: TGTGCCAGCAGCTTCGGACTAGCGGGAGGGGGGGAGACCCAGTACTTC.